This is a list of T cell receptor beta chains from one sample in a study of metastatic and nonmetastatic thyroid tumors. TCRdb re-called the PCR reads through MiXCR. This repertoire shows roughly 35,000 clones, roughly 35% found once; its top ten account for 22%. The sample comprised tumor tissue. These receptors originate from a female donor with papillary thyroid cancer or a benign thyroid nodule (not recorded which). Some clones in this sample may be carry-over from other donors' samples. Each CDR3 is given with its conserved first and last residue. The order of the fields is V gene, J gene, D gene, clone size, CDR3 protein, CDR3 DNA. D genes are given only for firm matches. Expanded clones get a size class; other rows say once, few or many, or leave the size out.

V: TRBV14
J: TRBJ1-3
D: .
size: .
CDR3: CASSPSNSGNTIYF
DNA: TGTGCCAGCAGCCCATCGAACTCTGGAAACACCATATATTTT

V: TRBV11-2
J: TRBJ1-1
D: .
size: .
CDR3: CASSLKRNTEAFF
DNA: TGTGCCAGCAGCTTAAAGCGCAACACTGAAGCTTTCTTT

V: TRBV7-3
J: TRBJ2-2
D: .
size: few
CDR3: CASSQASGELFF
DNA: TGTGCCAGCAGCCAAGCATCCGGGGAGCTGTTTTTT

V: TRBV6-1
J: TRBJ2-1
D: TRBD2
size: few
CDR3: CASSRSGGSYNEQFF
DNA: TGTGCCAGCAGCCGTAGCGGGGGATCCTACAATGAGCAGTTCTTC

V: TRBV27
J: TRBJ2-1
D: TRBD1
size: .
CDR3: CASREGTGLWNEQFF
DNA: TGTGCCAGCAGGGAAGGGACAGGGCTTTGGAATGAGCAGTTCTTC

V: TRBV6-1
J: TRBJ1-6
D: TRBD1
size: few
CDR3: CASTVGTGDNSPLHF
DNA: TGTGCCAGCACGGTCGGGACAGGGGATAATTCACCCCTCCACTTT

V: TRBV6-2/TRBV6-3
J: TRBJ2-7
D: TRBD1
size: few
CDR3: CASSYWTGDEQYF
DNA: TGTGCCAGCAGTTACTGGACAGGGGACGAGCAGTACTTC

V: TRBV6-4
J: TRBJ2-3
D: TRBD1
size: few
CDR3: CASTLHTGGRAQYF
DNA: TGTGCCAGCACGCTTCATACAGGGGGCAGGGCGCAGTATTTT

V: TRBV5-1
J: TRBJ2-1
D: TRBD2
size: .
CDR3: CASSLSLREGDEQFF
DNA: TGCGCCAGCAGCTTGAGTTTGCGGGAGGGGGATGAGCAGTTCTTC

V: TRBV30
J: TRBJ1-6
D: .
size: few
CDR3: CAWKGSWRSPLHF
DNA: TGTGCCTGGAAGGGCAGTTGGAGGTCACCCCTCCACTTT

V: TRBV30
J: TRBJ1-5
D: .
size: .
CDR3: CAWSAGGYQPQHF
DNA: TGTGCCTGGAGTGCGGGGGGCTATCAGCCCCAGCATTTT

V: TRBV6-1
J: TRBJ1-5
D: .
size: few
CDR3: CASLQGISNQPQHF
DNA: TGTGCCAGCCTACAGGGCATTAGCAATCAGCCCCAGCATTTT

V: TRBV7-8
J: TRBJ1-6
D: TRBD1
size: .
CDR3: CASSTSGQALSPLHF
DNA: TGTGCCAGCAGCACCTCGGGACAGGCCTTATCACCCCTCCACTTT

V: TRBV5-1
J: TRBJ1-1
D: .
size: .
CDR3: CASSWGFMNTEAFF
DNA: TGCGCCAGCAGCTGGGGGTTCATGAACACTGAAGCTTTCTTT